This paragraph covers one T cell receptor beta chain sequence. Its specificity is unknown. These data originate in a study of T cell responses to AZD1222 COVID-19 vaccine. Study information: Both about-4-week and about-12-week second-dose recipients were combined.

Generated by immunoSEQ multiplex PCR, the TCRdb table keeps only in-frame clones and is missing some. There are 130,000 to 150,000 clones in the sample; over 75% occur only once, and around 3.5% lies in the top ten. General observations from the study: Among the donors, most were white British and more were female, and clonal diversity was possibly underestimated.

This CDR3 is built from 15 residues. V lost 2 bases and J 6 bases, leaving 12 bases between the germline ends. Per germline, CDR1 SGHDT and CDR2 YYEEEE. This sequence was found in an adult in good health. The rearrangement joins TRBV5-6 to TRBJ1-6; D perhaps matches TRBD1 (5 bases). This specimen was peripheral blood, taken on day 0 of AZD1222 vaccination. The chain's CDR3 is CASSFWRGGNSPLHF. The CDR3 nucleotides are TGTGCCAGCAGCTTCTGGAGGGGTGGTAATTCACCCCTCCACTTT.